The next 17 T cell receptor beta chains were all read from a single sample in a study of blood T cell repertoires in COVID-19. The repertoire was sequenced with immunoSEQ multiplex PCR; TCRdb's copy has only in-frame clones and lacks some. Of around 260,000 clones in the sample, approximately 88% were seen once. Specimen: peripheral blood. These receptors were obtained from a woman aged 70 to 79 with COVID-19, enrolled during active disease.

The V call is TRBV28, the J call TRBJ2-2; D is undetermined. The germline CDR1 and CDR2 sequences are MDHEN and SYDVKM. The CDR3 loop spans 15 amino acids. Trimming stripped 2 bases from V and 1 base from J, with 8 bases between. The CDR3 region has the DNA TGTGCCAGCAGTTTAGGTTCACTGAACACCGGGGAGCTGTTTTTT. This gives the protein CASSLGSLNTGELFF.

The chain is built from TRBV3-1 (or the pseudogene TRBV3-2) and TRBJ2-1; D gene unclear. V lost 7 bases and J 5 bases, leaving 12 bases between the germline ends. The CDR3 totals 13 residues. CDR1 is LGHDT and CDR2 is YNNKEL in the germline V gene (reference sequence). For the CDR3, the DNA is TGTGCCAGCACTCGCTACCACGACAATGAGCAGTTCTTC. Its translation: CASTRYHDNEQFF.

This clone has just one count. V gene TRBV9 combines with J gene TRBJ1-4, with TRBD1 identical over 8 bases. Per germline, CDR1 SGDLS and CDR2 YYNGEE. The CDR3 runs 15 residues. J was trimmed by 5 bases and V by 4 bases; bases with no gene match: 7. In nucleotides, the CDR3 is TGTGCCAGCAGCATGGGGACAGGTACGAATGAAAAACTGTTTTTT. This sequence encodes CASSMGTGTNEKLFF. The full variable domain, rest sourced from reference TRBV9 and TRBJ1-4, is DSGVTQTPKHLITATGQRVTLRCSPRSGDLSVYWYQQSLDQGLQFLIQYYNGEERAKGNILERFSAQQFPDLHSELNLSSLELGDSALYFCASSMGTGTNEKLFFGSGTQLSVL.

The V call is TRBV6-5, the J call TRBJ1-5; D remains ambiguous. The CDR3 totals 13 residues. Germline V gene sequence: CDR1 MNHEY, CDR2 SVGAGI. The V end lost 3 bases, the J end lost 4 bases, and 7 bases lay between the germline ends. CDR3 protein: CASSYPVNQPQHF. CDR3 sequence (DNA): TGTGCCAGCAGTTATCCCGTGAATCAGCCCCAGCATTTT.

This clone came up a few times. Other DNA sequences in this specimen translate into the identical CDR3. The rearrangement links TRBV7-2 to TRBJ1-1; 7 positions agree with TRBD1. The junction had 2 bases not matched to a gene; V was cut back by 3 bases and J by 1 base. The germline V gene encodes CDR1 SGHTA and CDR2 FQGNSA. The CDR3 spans 14 residues. The CDR3 DNA reads TGTGCCAGCAGCTTGCAGGGGGGGAACACTGAAGCTTTCTTT. Residues: CASSLQGGNTEAFF.

The chain uses TRBV30 and TRBJ2-7, with 11 bases fitting TRBD2. CDR1 is GTSNPN, CDR2 SVGIG, per germline (reference sequence). CDR3 length equals 15 residues. Trimming removed 2 bases from V and 2 bases from J; junction bases left unmatched: 5. The CDR3 bases are TGTGCCTGGAGTAAGGGGACTAGCGGTGCCTACGAGCAGTACTTC. It codes for CAWSKGTSGAYEQYF.

This chain links TRBV28 with TRBJ1-2; maybe TRBD1 (6 bases). The V gene's germline CDR1 is MDHEN and CDR2 SYDVKM. Between the trimmed V and J ends, which lost 6 bases and 4 bases, there was a span of 15 bases. The CDR3 length is 14 residues. The chain's CDR3 is CASRPGGAGYGYTF. The CDR3 DNA sequence: TGTGCCAGCAGGCCGGGGGGGGCGGGCTATGGCTACACCTTC.

The genes are TRBV7-2 and TRBJ2-2; TRBD2 aligns across 12 bases. Germline-derived CDR1 and CDR2 are SGHTA and FQGNSA. The V segment lost 6 bases and the J segment 7 bases; nucleotides outside the gene matches: 6. This CDR3 comprises 15 residues. The CDR3 nucleotides read TGTGCCAGCAGTAGACTAGCGGGAGCGGTCGGGGAGCTGTTTTTT. Amino acids: CASSRLAGAVGELFF.

The chain joins TRBV9 to TRBJ1-4; TRBD1 might be the D (5 bases). Trimming shortened V by 3 bases and J by 8 bases, and 8 bases separated the two germline ends. CDR1 and CDR2 from the germline V gene are SGDLS and YYNGEE. The CDR3 consists of 12 residues. CDR3 nucleotides: TGTGCCAGCAGCGCGGGGGGAGAAAAACTGTTTTTT. Protein: CASSAGGEKLFF. The variable domain in full, completed from reference TRBV9 and TRBJ1-4, reads DSGVTQTPKHLITATGQRVTLRCSPRSGDLSVYWYQQSLDQGLQFLIQYYNGEERAKGNILERFSAQQFPDLHSELNLSSLELGDSALYFCASSAGGEKLFFGSGTQLSVL.

The genes are TRBV10-3 and TRBJ1-1; no definite D call. Trimming stripped 2 bases from V and 3 bases from J, with 10 bases between. Germline assignment: CDR1 ENHRY and CDR2 SYGVKD. The CDR3 loop spans 14 amino acids. The CDR3: CAISERQDDTEAFF. CDR3 nucleotide sequence: TGTGCCATCAGTGAGAGGCAGGATGACACTGAAGCTTTCTTT.

The chain links TRBV7-6 to TRBJ2-2; the match to TRBD2 covers 7 bases. CDR3 length equals 18 residues. The germline CDR1 and CDR2 sequences are SGHVS and FNYEAQ. Trimming at V came to 2 bases and at J to 3 bases, leaving 12 bases not matched to a gene. CDR3 DNA sequence: TGTGCCAGCAGCTTATGGCCGGCTGCGGGAGATTACACCGGGGAGCTGTTTTTT. This encodes CASSLWPAAGDYTGELFF.

The chain recombines TRBV6-5 with TRBJ1-4, with TRBD1 identical over 9 bases. V shed 6 bases and J 8 bases; nucleotides not matched to a gene: 10. The CDR3 is 15 amino acids. Germline V CDR1 and CDR2: MNHEY, SVGAGI. This chain's CDR3 is CASRNRDREREKLFF. CDR3 DNA: TGTGCCAGCAGAAATCGGGACAGGGAAAGGGAAAAACTGTTTTTT.

V is TRBV19 and J is TRBJ1-2, with TRBD1 matching 7 bases. V shed 9 bases and J 2 bases; nucleotides not matched to a gene: 12. Germline-derived CDR1 and CDR2 are LNHDA and SQIVND (reference sequence). The CDR3 length is 15 residues. The CDR3 here is CASSRSLGQNYGYTF. The DNA of the CDR3 is TGTGCCAGCTCCAGATCCCTGGGACAGAACTATGGCTACACCTTC.

The J gene is TRBJ2-7, the V gene TRBV27; no reliable D call. From germline, CDR1 is MNHEY and CDR2 SMNVEV (reference sequence). Trimming left V 2 bases short and J 0 bases short, with 8 bases between. CDR3 length: 14 amino acids. The DNA for the CDR3 is TGTGCCAGCAGTTTAGGTGGCAACTCCTACGAGCAGTACTTC. This codes for CASSLGGNSYEQYF.

CDR3 loop: CASSLVSGTSNEQFF. The CDR3 region has the DNA TGCGCCAGCAGCTTGGTAAGCGGGACTTCCAATGAGCAGTTCTTC. This chain connects TRBV5-1 to TRBJ2-1, with 7 bases fitting TRBD2. Germline trimming cut 0 bases from V and 6 bases from J; bases unmatched to any gene: 6. Germline CDR1 SGHRS, CDR2 YFSETQ. The CDR3 is 15 residues long. Drawing the rest from reference TRBV5-1 and TRBJ2-1, the complete variable domain is KAGVTQTPRYLIKTRGQQVTLSCSPISGHRSVSWYQQTPGQGLQFLFEYFSETQRNKGNFPGRFSGRQFSNSRSEMNVSTLELGDSALYLCASSLVSGTSNEQFFGPGTRLTVL.

This rearrangement joins TRBV11-2 to TRBJ1-1, with D unclear. Germline V gene data show CDR1 as SGHAT and CDR2 as FQNNGV. V lost 10 bases, J lost 1 base, and 13 bases lay in between. This CDR3 is 13 amino acids long. The CDR3 spells CATGGSRNTEAFF. The CDR3 DNA reads as TGTGCCACGGGAGGCAGCAGGAACACTGAAGCTTTCTTT.

This clone was counted between two and nine times. The DNA for the CDR3 is TGTGCCAGCAGCTTAAGGAGGACGGGAGCCTACGAGCAGTACTTC. Its translation is CASSLRRTGAYEQYF. This chain uses TRBV11-1 with TRBJ2-7, with a possible D match to TRBD2 (6 bases). The germline V gene encodes CDR1 SGHAT and CDR2 FQDESV (reference sequence). The CDR3 length is 15 residues. The V end lost 2 bases, the J end lost 2 bases, and 13 bases lay between the germline ends.